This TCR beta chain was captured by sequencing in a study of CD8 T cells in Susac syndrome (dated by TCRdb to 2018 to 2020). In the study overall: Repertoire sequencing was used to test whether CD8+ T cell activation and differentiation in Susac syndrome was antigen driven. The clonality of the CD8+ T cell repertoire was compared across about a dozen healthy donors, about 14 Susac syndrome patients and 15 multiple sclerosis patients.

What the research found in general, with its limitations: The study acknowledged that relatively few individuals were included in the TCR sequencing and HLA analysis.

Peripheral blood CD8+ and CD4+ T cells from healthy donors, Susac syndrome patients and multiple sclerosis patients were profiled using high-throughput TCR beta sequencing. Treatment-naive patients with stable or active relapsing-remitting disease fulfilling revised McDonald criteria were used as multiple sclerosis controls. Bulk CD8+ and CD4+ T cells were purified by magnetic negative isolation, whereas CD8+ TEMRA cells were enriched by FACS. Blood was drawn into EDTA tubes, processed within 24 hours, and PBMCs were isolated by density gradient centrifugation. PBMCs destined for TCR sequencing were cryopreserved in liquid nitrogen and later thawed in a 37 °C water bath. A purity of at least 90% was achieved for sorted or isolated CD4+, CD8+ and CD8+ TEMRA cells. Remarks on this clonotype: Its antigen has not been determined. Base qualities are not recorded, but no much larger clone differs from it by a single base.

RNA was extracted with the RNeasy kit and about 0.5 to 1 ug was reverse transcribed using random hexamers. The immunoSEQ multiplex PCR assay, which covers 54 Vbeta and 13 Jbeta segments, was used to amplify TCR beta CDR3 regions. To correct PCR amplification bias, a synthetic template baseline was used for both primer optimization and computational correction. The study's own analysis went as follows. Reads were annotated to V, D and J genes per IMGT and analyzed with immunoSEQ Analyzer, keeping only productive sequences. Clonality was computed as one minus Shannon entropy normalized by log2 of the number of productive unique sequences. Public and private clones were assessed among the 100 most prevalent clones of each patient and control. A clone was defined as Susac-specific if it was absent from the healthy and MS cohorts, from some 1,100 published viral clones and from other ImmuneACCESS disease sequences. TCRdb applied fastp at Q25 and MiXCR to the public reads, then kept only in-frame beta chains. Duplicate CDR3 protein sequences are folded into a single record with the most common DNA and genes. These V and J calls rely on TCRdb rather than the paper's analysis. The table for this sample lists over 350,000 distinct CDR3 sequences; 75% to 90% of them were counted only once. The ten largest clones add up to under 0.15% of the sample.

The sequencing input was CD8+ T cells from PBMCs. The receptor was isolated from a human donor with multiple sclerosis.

The CDR3 sequence is CASSQAFSDQPQHF. The DNA reads TGCGCCAGCAGCCAAGCTTTTTCCGACCAGCCCCAGCATTTT. The sequence is built from TRBV4-1 and TRBJ1-5; no D gene can be assigned with confidence. The CDR3 measures 14 amino acids from cysteine to phenylalanine. The sequence is cut down to CDR3 DNA, 42 bases in frame from base 1. Trimming takes 1 base from V and 7 bases from J, and the germline ends sit 11 bases apart. Reading the germline V gene gives CDR1 MGHRA and CDR2 YSYEKL.